The 24 T cell receptor beta chains reported below all come from one sample, sequenced in a study of OX40 agonist ivuxolimab in advanced cancers. The method was immunoSEQ multiplex PCR; TCRdb's version includes in-frame clones alone and lacks a portion of them. This table has some 60,000 clones, about 90% appearing once. The source material was CD4+ or CD8+ T cells sorted from blood, sampled in a trial of the OX40 agonist ivuxolimab. The receptor source for this set is an adult with an advanced solid tumor such as melanoma, head and neck, liver or kidney cancer.

J is TRBJ2-5 and V is TRBV7-2; the D is unclear. Trimming left V 1 base short and J 2 bases short, with 8 bases between. The CDR3 is 14 amino acids. Looked up from germline, CDR1 is SGHTA and CDR2 is FQGNSA. CDR3 sequence: CASSLEVSQETQYF. For the CDR3, the DNA is TGTGCCAGCAGCTTAGAGGTCAGTCAAGAGACCCAGTACTTC.

The chain couples TRBV28 to TRBJ2-5, with D possibly TRBD1 on 6 matching bases. V dropped 6 bases and J dropped 7 bases, with 18 bases sitting between them. The CDR3 sequence is 14 residues long. Germline V gene data show CDR1 as MDHEN and CDR2 as SYDVKM. The CDR3 here is CASRSSGTSWTQYF. As DNA, the CDR3 is TGTGCCAGCAGAAGCTCCGGGACATCTTGGACCCAGTACTTC.

This chain joins TRBV7-2 and TRBJ2-7, with 8 bases lining up with TRBD1. The CDR3 has 14 amino acids. Trimming cost V 4 bases and J 0 bases; bases outside gene matches: 2. Germline CDR1 is SGHTA and CDR2 is FQGNSA. The CDR3 DNA sequence: TGTGCCAGCAGCTCGGACAGGGCCTCCTACGAGCAGTACTTC. Translated: CASSSDRASYEQYF.

The V call is TRBV27, the J call TRBJ2-1, with 11 bases lining up with TRBD2. The germline V gene encodes CDR1 MNHEY and CDR2 SMNVEV (reference sequence). Trimming cost V 4 bases and J 4 bases; bases outside gene matches: 12. The CDR3 is made up of 18 amino acids. The CDR3 region is CASSSLAGVSEIYNEQFF. In DNA, the CDR3 is TGTGCCAGCAGTTCACTAGCGGGAGTAAGCGAGATTTACAATGAGCAGTTCTTC.

This clone was seen a single time. The chain employs TRBV5-1 and TRBJ2-1; 7 bases match TRBD2. This CDR3 is 14 amino acids long. CDR1 and CDR2 (germline): SGHRS, YFSETQ. The junction had 6 bases not matched to a gene; V was cut back by 0 bases and J by 9 bases. The CDR3 region has the DNA TGCGCCAGCAGCTTGGCCCCCTCTAGCGGTGAGCAGTTCTTC. It is translated as CASSLAPSSGEQFF.

The CDR3 nucleotides are TGTGCCAGCATCCCCAAGACCGTCAATGCGACCCAGTACTTC. Residues: CASIPKTVNATQYF. The V and J genes are TRBV7-3 and TRBJ2-5, with unresolved D. V lost 7 bases and J lost 7, with 19 bases in between. The germline V gene has CDR1 SGHTA and CDR2 FQGTGA. The CDR3 spans 14 residues.

The rearrangement uses TRBV28 and TRBJ1-2; 8 bases agree with TRBD1. The junction had 15 bases not matched to a gene; V was cut back by 2 bases and J by 7 bases. Germline assignment: CDR1 MDHEN and CDR2 SYDVKM. The CDR3 consists of 17 residues. This CDR3 reads CASSLLAFGQGMGGYTF. In DNA, the CDR3 is TGTGCCAGCAGTTTACTCGCTTTCGGACAGGGAATGGGTGGCTACACCTTC.

The chain couples TRBV5-5 to TRBJ2-1; D possibly corresponds to TRBD2 (6 bases). Deletions cut 2 bases from V and 8 bases from J, with 17 bases between. CDR1 and CDR2 from the germline V gene are SGHKS and YYEKEE (reference sequence). This CDR3 is 15 amino acids long. Here the CDR3 reads CASSFMGTSLDEQFF. CDR3 nucleotides: TGTGCCAGCAGCTTTATGGGGACTTCGCTGGATGAGCAGTTCTTC.

This chain connects TRBV4-2 to TRBJ2-1; the D is unclear. CDR1 LGHNA and CDR2 YNFKEQ come from the germline V gene. V was shortened by 1 base and J by 13 bases, with 17 bases between the two germline ends. The CDR3 runs to 14 residues. CDR3 protein: CASSQGLSPPVQFF. The CDR3, as DNA: TGTGCCAGCAGCCAAGGGCTAAGCCCCCCGGTTCAGTTCTTC.

Comment on this clone: An end of the junction differs from the germline gene, which may be a read error. V and J are TRBV13 and TRBJ2-7; D is tentatively TRBD1 or TRBD2 (5 bases each). The CDR3 loop spans 14 amino acids. Germline lookup yields CDR1 PRHDT and CDR2 FYEKMQ (reference sequence). The CDR3 protein is CASSIGTRNYEQYF. DNA for the CDR3: TGTGCCAGCAGCATAGGGACCCGGAACTACGAGCAGTACTTC.

The chain uses TRBV28 and TRBJ2-5, with D perhaps matching TRBD2 (6 bases). The end of the DNA aligns better with TRBJ2-7, so the J call may be wrong. CDR3 length: 15 amino acids. Per the germline V gene, CDR1 is MDHEN and CDR2 is SYDVKM. The CDR3 protein is CASSLGGAAAYEQYF. The CDR3 DNA sequence: TGTGCCAGCAGTTTAGGCGGGGCGGCCGCCTACGAGCAGTACTTC.

V gene TRBV10-3 combines with J gene TRBJ2-1; 8 bases map to TRBD2. Germline V lookup: CDR1 ENHRY, CDR2 SYGVKD. This CDR3 contains 11 residues. Trimming removed 6 bases from V and 10 bases from J; junction bases left unmatched: 2. The CDR3 is CAIRAGVEQFF. CDR3 DNA: TGTGCCATCAGAGCGGGAGTGGAGCAGTTCTTC.

This clone showed up just a few times. The chain couples TRBV6-6 to TRBJ1-5, with D possibly TRBD1 on 5 matching bases. CDR1 is MNHNY, CDR2 SVGAGI, per germline (reference sequence). CDR3 length: 16 amino acids. Trimming left V 5 bases short and J 3 bases short, with 17 bases between. DNA of the CDR3: TGTGCCAGCAGTACGGGGAGAGGGGCCCTCAATCAGCCCCAGCATTTT. Protein: CASSTGRGALNQPQHF.

The chain combines TRBV18 with TRBJ2-4, with 10 positions matching TRBD2. V dropped 3 bases and J dropped 13; count of bases not matched to a gene: 21. The length of the CDR3 is 18 residues. Germline loops: CDR1 KGHSH, CDR2 LQKENI. CDR3 protein: CASSPQTGPVAGTSEQYF. In DNA form, the CDR3 reads TGTGCCAGCTCACCTCAAACGGGACCCGTCGCCGGGACTAGCGAACAGTACTTC.

The chain is built from TRBV5-6 and TRBJ2-7; 11 nucleotides line up with TRBD1. Germline-derived CDR1 and CDR2 are SGHDT and YYEEEE. CDR3 size: 16 residues. V lost 0 bases, J lost 7 bases, and 9 bases stayed unmatched. CDR3 sequence (DNA): TGTGCCAGCAGCTTGGTTGTTGGGACAGGGGGTGGGGAGCAGTACTTC. Amino acids: CASSLVVGTGGGEQYF.

In its sample, this clone was seen once. V is TRBV7-2 and J is TRBJ1-1; D is ambiguous. The V end was cut by 5 bases, the J end by 4 bases, with 11 bases between. The CDR3 loop spans 13 amino acids. The V gene's germline CDR1 is SGHTA and CDR2 FQGNSA. The CDR3 nucleotides are TGTGCCAGCAGCGTCCGGAGGCTCACTGAAGCTTTCTTT. Its translation is CASSVRRLTEAFF.

The V call is TRBV28, the J call TRBJ1-3; TRBD1 matches 7 bases. Per the germline V gene, CDR1 is MDHEN and CDR2 is SYDVKM. The CDR3 consists of 15 residues. After removal of 4 bases from V and 0 bases from J, the junction contained 3 bases not matched to a gene. This chain's CDR3 is CASSWGQTSGNTIYF. The CDR3 region has the DNA TGTGCCAGCAGTTGGGGACAGACCTCTGGAAACACCATATATTTT.

V usage is TRBV7-9 and J usage is TRBJ2-1; 10 bases map to TRBD1. The V segment lost 1 base and the J segment 9 bases; nucleotides outside the gene matches: 12. This CDR3 has 17 residues. CDR1 and CDR2 from the germline V gene are SEHNR and FQNEAQ (reference sequence). DNA of the CDR3: TGTGCCAGCAGCTTAGACCCGGGACAGGGGATTTTATCTGAGCAGTTCTTC. This gives the protein CASSLDPGQGILSEQFF.

The CDR3 nucleotides read TGTGCCAGCAGCCCAGGGGTCGACAGCGGAGTTGAGACCCAGTACTTC. The encoded protein is CASSPGVDSGVETQYF. The chain recombines TRBV9 with TRBJ2-5, with D perhaps TRBD1 (6 bases). Trimming shortened V by 4 bases and J by 5 bases, and 21 bases separated the two germline ends. Germline loops: CDR1 SGDLS, CDR2 YYNGEE. CDR3 length equals 16 residues. The full variable domain, its missing parts supplied by reference TRBV9 and TRBJ2-5, is DSGVTQTPKHLITATGQRVTLRCSPRSGDLSVYWYQQSLDQGLQFLIQYYNGEERAKGNILERFSAQQFPDLHSELNLSSLELGDSALYFCASSPGVDSGVETQYFGPGTRLLVL.

The chain uses TRBV10-3 and TRBJ2-7; D assignment may be TRBD1 or TRBD2 (6 bases each). Germline assignment: CDR1 ENHRY and CDR2 SYGVKD. The CDR3 has 14 amino acids. The V end lost 5 bases, the J end lost 4 bases, and 15 bases lay between the germline ends. CDR3 bases: TGTGCCATCAGTAACCTCAAGGGGGGTTACGAGCAGTACTTC. It translates to CAISNLKGGYEQYF.

This clone was detected once. This chain connects TRBV11-3 to TRBJ1-1, with 7 bases that match TRBD1. V shed 4 bases and J 3 bases; nucleotides not matched to a gene: 5. Germline V CDR1 and CDR2: SGHNT, YENEEA. The CDR3 has 14 amino acids. The CDR3 loop reads CASSSEGGHTEAFF. The CDR3 bases are TGTGCCAGCAGCTCCGAAGGGGGCCACACTGAAGCTTTCTTT.

The V call is TRBV18, the J call TRBJ2-3, with TRBD2 matching 10 bases. The J segment lost 3 bases and the V segment lost 3 bases, leaving 3 bases of the junction unmatched. This CDR3 region has 15 residues. The germline V gene has CDR1 KGHSH and CDR2 LQKENI. For the CDR3, the DNA is TGTGCCAGCTCACCCCTAGCGGGAGAAACAGATACGCAGTATTTT. This encodes CASSPLAGETDTQYF.

This clone was picked up one time. The chain is built from TRBV19 and TRBJ2-3, with TRBD1 matching 7 bases. CDR1 and CDR2 (germline): LNHDA, SQIVND (reference sequence). This CDR3 has 14 residues. V trimming: 6 bases; J trimming: 4 bases; junction bases outside the gene matches: 7. This chain's CDR3 is CASRRQGLADTQYF. DNA of the CDR3: TGTGCCAGTAGGCGACAGGGCTTAGCAGATACGCAGTATTTT.

The chain couples TRBV7-2 to TRBJ2-2; 8 bases fit TRBD2. Germline CDR1 SGHTA, CDR2 FQGNSA. V dropped 3 bases and J dropped 4; count of bases not matched to a gene: 4. This CDR3 has 15 amino acids. The DNA of the CDR3 is TGTGCCAGCAGCTTTAGCGGGATGGCCACCGGGGAGCTGTTTTTT. It is translated as CASSFSGMATGELFF.